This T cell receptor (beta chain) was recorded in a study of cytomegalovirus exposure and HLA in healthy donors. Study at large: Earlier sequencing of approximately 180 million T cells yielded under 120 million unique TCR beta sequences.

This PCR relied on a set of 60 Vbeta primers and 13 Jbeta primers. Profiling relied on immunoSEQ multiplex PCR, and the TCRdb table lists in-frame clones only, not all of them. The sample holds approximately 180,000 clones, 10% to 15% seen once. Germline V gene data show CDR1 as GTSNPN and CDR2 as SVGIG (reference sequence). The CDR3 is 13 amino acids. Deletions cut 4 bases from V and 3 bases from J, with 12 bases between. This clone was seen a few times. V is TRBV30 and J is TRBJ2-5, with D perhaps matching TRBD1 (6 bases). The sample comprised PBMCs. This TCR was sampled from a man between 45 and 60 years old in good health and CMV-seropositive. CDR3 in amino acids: CAWTRDRKETQYF. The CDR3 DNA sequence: TGTGCCTGGACAAGAGACAGGAAAGAGACCCAGTACTTC.